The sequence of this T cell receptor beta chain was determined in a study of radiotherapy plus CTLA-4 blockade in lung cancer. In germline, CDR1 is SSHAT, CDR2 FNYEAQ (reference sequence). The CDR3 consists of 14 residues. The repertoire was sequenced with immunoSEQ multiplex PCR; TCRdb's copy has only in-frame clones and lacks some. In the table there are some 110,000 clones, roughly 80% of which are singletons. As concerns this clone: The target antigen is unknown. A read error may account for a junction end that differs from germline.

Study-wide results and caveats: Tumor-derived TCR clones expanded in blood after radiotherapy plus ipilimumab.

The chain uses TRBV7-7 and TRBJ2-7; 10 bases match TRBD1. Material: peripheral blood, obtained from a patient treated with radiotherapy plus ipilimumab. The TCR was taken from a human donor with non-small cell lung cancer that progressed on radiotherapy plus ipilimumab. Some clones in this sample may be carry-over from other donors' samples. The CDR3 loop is CASSPSTGGREQYF. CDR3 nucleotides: TGTGCTAGCAGCCCCTCGACAGGGGGCCGCGAGCAGTACTTC.